The 22 T cell receptor beta chains in this list originate from one sample, sequenced in a study of graft-versus-host responses after intestinal transplantation. Sequencing was performed with immunoSEQ multiplex PCR; in TCRdb, only in-frame clones are kept and a portion is missing. Of about 93,000 clones listed, 85% to 95% were seen once; the top ten hold 0.45% to 0.6%. Their antigens are not known. Sequencing was performed on unstimulated CD8+ T cells sorted from spleen or lymph node cells, taken before intestinal transplant. These receptors all stem from a human donor who received an intestinal transplant.

The rearrangement uses TRBV6-1 and TRBJ2-1, with 9 bases identical to TRBD2. Germline values: CDR1 MNHNS, CDR2 SASEGT. V shed 4 bases, J shed 3 bases, and the junction held 10 bases outside the gene matches. The CDR3 is 17 amino acids. In nucleotides, the CDR3 is TGTGCCAGCAGTGCCGATTGGCGGGAGGGCCTCTACAATGAGCAGTTCTTC. This codes for CASSADWREGLYNEQFF.

The chain carries TRBV4-3 and TRBJ1-1, with D perhaps TRBD1 (5 bases). The CDR3 consists of 15 residues. Germline lookup yields CDR1 LGHNA and CDR2 YSLEER. Trimming left V 0 bases short and J 11 bases short, with 19 bases between. CDR3 bases: TGCGCCAGCAGCCAAGATAGGGGAAGGCTTTTGGGTGCTTTCTTT. Translation gives CASSQDRGRLLGAFF.

V is TRBV27 and J is TRBJ2-5, with 10 bases lining up with TRBD1. Trimming removed 7 bases from V and 4 bases from J; junction bases left unmatched: 6. CDR3 size: 14 residues. The germline V gene encodes CDR1 MNHEY and CDR2 SMNVEV (reference sequence). The CDR3 reads CASTSTGGGETQYF. The CDR3 nucleotides are TGTGCCAGCACCTCGACAGGGGGCGGAGAGACCCAGTACTTC.

Comments on this clone: Other DNA sequences in this specimen translate into the identical CDR3. The chain recombines TRBV9 with TRBJ2-2; 8 bases agree with TRBD1. Germline V lookup: CDR1 SGDLS, CDR2 YYNGEE. With 5 bases clipped from V and 7 bases from J, the junction kept 4 bases outside the gene matches. The CDR3 loop spans 13 amino acids. CDR3 loop: CASRGQGFGELFF. CDR3 nucleotide sequence: TGTGCCAGCAGAGGACAGGGCTTCGGGGAGCTGTTTTTT.

This chain joins TRBV9 and TRBJ1-5; 7 positions agree with TRBD1. Per the germline V gene, CDR1 is SGDLS and CDR2 is YYNGEE. The CDR3 totals 14 residues. Trimming removed 3 bases from V and 1 base from J; junction bases left unmatched: 1. In DNA form, the CDR3 reads TGTGCCAGCAGCGCGACAGGGAGCAATCAGCCCCAGCATTTT. Encoded protein: CASSATGSNQPQHF. Full variable domain (rest looked up from reference TRBV9 and TRBJ1-5): DSGVTQTPKHLITATGQRVTLRCSPRSGDLSVYWYQQSLDQGLQFLIQYYNGEERAKGNILERFSAQQFPDLHSELNLSSLELGDSALYFCASSATGSNQPQHFGDGTRLSIL.

In DNA form, the CDR3 reads TGTGCCTGGGGCCGTCAGGGATTGTATCAGCCCCAGCATTTT. Residues: CAWGRQGLYQPQHF. This rearrangement joins TRBV30 to TRBJ1-5, with D possibly being TRBD1 (5 bases). The CDR3 totals 14 residues. Trimming cost V 5 bases and J 5 bases, with 16 bases left between them. Germline-derived CDR1 and CDR2 are GTSNPN and SVGIG (reference sequence).

This chain links TRBV6-1 with TRBJ1-4, with D tentatively TRBD1 (6 bases). V lost 2 bases and J lost 5, with 12 bases in between. The V gene's germline CDR1 is MNHNS and CDR2 SASEGT. The CDR3 runs to 15 residues. The DNA of the CDR3 is TGTGCCAGCAGTGAACGTCGGGACACCAATGAAAAACTGTTTTTT. Amino acids: CASSERRDTNEKLFF.

The chain is built from TRBV28 and TRBJ2-7; D possibly corresponds to TRBD1 (5 bases). CDR1 is MDHEN, CDR2 SYDVKM, per germline. This CDR3 spans 14 amino acids. Trimming pared 2 bases from V and 3 bases from J, leaving 11 bases between. The CDR3 nucleotides read TGTGCCAGCAGTTTAGAAAACAGGAACTACGAGCAGTACTTC. It encodes CASSLENRNYEQYF.

This chain joins TRBV19 and TRBJ1-1, with 11 bases fitting TRBD1. The CDR3 loop spans 13 amino acids. Trimming at V came to 9 bases and at J to 8 bases, leaving 8 bases not matched to a gene. CDR1 is LNHDA, CDR2 SQIVND, per germline (reference sequence). The CDR3 DNA is TGTGCCAGCAGACCGGGACAGGGGGTGGAAGCTTTCTTT. Translation: CASRPGQGVEAFF.

The rearrangement uses TRBV4-1 and TRBJ2-7; 10 nucleotides match TRBD2. Germline V gene lookup returns CDR1 MGHRA and CDR2 YSYEKL. This CDR3 has 16 amino acids. The trim removed 0 bases at V and 3 bases at J, leaving 5 bases unmatched. The CDR3 nucleotides read TGCGCCAGCAGCCAAGAGCCTAGCGGGAGTATCTACGAGCAGTACTTC. Protein: CASSQEPSGSIYEQYF.

V is TRBV5-1 and J is TRBJ2-1; D ambiguous. The CDR3 covers 14 residues. V dropped 4 bases and J dropped 6 bases, with 14 bases sitting between them. Germline V lookup: CDR1 SGHRS, CDR2 YFSETQ. CDR3 sequence (DNA): TGCGCCAGCAGCACAGACAATGGGCCCAATGAGCAGTTCTTC. Residues: CASSTDNGPNEQFF.

The chain joins TRBV4-3 to TRBJ2-7; 8 bases are a match to TRBD1. CDR3 size: 16 residues. Trimming cost V 1 base and J 1 base; bases outside gene matches: 6. The V gene's germline CDR1 is LGHNA and CDR2 YSLEER. The CDR3 nucleotides read TGCGCCAGCAGCCAAGTTGGCACAGGGGGATCCTACGAGCAGTACTTC. This codes for CASSQVGTGGSYEQYF.

This clone was seen more than once but under ten times. The genes are TRBV5-5 and TRBJ1-1, with D tentatively TRBD1 (5 bases). Germline V lookup: CDR1 SGHKS, CDR2 YYEKEE (reference sequence). Trimming took 1 base from V and 6 from J, leaving 10 bases between them. The CDR3 runs 13 residues. CDR3 nucleotides: TGTGCCAGCAGCTTGTCAGGGCAGCCTGAAGCTTTCTTT. Translating gives CASSLSGQPEAFF.

This chain connects TRBV12-2 to TRBJ2-7; TRBD1 is the table's D call and was not checked against the DNA. TRBV12-2 has pseudogene status. The CDR3 has 17 residues. CDR3 region: CASRSPPWARPLHEQYF. In nucleotides, the CDR3 is TGTGCAAGTCGCTCACCCCCGTGGGCTCGCCCTCTGCACGAGCAGTACTTC.

This sequence joins TRBV7-8 and TRBJ1-1; D gene ambiguous. Trimming took off 5 bases at V and 5 bases at J, with 12 bases between the two ends. The CDR3 runs to 13 residues. From germline, CDR1 is SGHVS and CDR2 FQNEAQ. The CDR3 reads CASSPPRATEAFF. For the CDR3, the DNA is TGTGCCAGCAGCCCACCCCGAGCGACTGAAGCTTTCTTT.

Only one count was recorded for this clone. V is TRBV4-1 and J is TRBJ1-2, with TRBD1 matching over 8 bases. CDR3 length: 15 amino acids. Germline assignment: CDR1 MGHRA and CDR2 YSYEKL. V lost 0 bases to trimming and J lost 4 bases; unmatched junction nucleotides: 4. For the CDR3, the DNA is TGCGCCAGCAGCCAAGATACAGGGGGGAGCTATGGCTACACCTTC. As protein: CASSQDTGGSYGYTF.

The chain combines TRBV13 with TRBJ1-2; no definite D call. The germline gives CDR1 PRHDT, CDR2 FYEKMQ (reference sequence). V was shortened by 0 bases and J by 6 bases, with 8 bases between the two germline ends. The CDR3 is 13 amino acids. CDR3 sequence (DNA): TGTGCCAGCAGCTTAGGCGATGGAGATGGCTACACCTTC. Its translation is CASSLGDGDGYTF.

The rearrangement links TRBV9 to TRBJ2-3; TRBD2 matches 12 bases. This CDR3 comprises 17 residues. Germline assignment: CDR1 SGDLS and CDR2 YYNGEE. Trimming at V came to 0 bases and at J to 2 bases, leaving 4 bases not matched to a gene. CDR3: CASSVGLAGVYTDTQYF. CDR3 DNA sequence: TGTGCCAGCAGCGTAGGACTAGCGGGGGTATACACAGATACGCAGTATTTT.

The chain employs TRBV19 and TRBJ1-2, with D possibly being TRBD1 (6 bases). Germline CDR1 reads LNHDA; CDR2 reads SQIVND (reference sequence). V was shortened by 8 bases and J by 0 bases, with 13 bases between the two germline ends. The CDR3 is 14 amino acids. Written as DNA, the CDR3 is TGTGCCAGTGAATTAGGGGGAGCTAACTATGGCTACACCTTC. This codes for CASELGGANYGYTF.

The chain has TRBV4-1 and TRBJ2-3; 12 nucleotides align to TRBD2. This CDR3 is built from 17 residues. Germline V gene lookup returns CDR1 MGHRA and CDR2 YSYEKL. V was pared by 0 bases and J by 6 bases, with 7 bases of the junction left unmatched. Written as DNA, the CDR3 is TGCGCCAGCAGCCAAGAAGCTAGCGGGGGGGCGTCGGATACGCAGTATTTT. This codes for CASSQEASGGASDTQYF.

The chain carries TRBV27 and TRBJ2-1; a weak D match, TRBD1 (5 bases). This CDR3 has 15 amino acids. The germline V and J ends were trimmed by 3 bases and 2 bases, with 11 bases remaining between them. In germline, CDR1 is MNHEY, CDR2 SMNVEV (reference sequence). CDR3 in amino acids: CASSFQGPTYNEQFF. CDR3 DNA: TGTGCCAGCAGTTTTCAGGGTCCTACCTACAATGAGCAGTTCTTC.

The chain has TRBV19 and TRBJ1-2, with TRBD1 matching over 7 bases. The CDR3 runs to 12 residues. J was trimmed by 2 bases and V by 9 bases; bases with no gene match: 3. The germline CDR1 and CDR2 sequences are LNHDA and SQIVND (reference sequence). In nucleotides, the CDR3 is TGTGCCAGCATACAGGGGAACTATGGCTACACCTTC. Its protein product is CASIQGNYGYTF.